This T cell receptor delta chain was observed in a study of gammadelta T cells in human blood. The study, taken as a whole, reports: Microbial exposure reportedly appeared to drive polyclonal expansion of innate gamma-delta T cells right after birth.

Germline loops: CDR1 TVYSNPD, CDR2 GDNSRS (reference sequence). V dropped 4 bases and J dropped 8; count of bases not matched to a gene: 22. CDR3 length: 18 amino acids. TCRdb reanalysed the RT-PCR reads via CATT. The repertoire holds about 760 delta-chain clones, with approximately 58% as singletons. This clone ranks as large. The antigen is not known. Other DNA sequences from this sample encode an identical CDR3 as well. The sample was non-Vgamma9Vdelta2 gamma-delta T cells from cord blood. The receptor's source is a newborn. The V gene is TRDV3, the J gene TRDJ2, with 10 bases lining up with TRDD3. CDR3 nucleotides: TGTGCCTCGGTGTTCCTACCTCTACTGGGGGATGAGGGGGCACAACTCTTCTTT. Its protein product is CASVFLPLLGDEGAQLFF. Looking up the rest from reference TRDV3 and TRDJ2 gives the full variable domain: CDKVTQSSPDQTVASGSEVVLLCTYDTVYSNPDLFWYRIRPDYSFQFVFYGDNSRSEGADFTQGRFSVKHILTQKAFHLVISPVRTEDSATYYCASVFLPLLGDEGAQLFFGKGTQLIVEP.